This is a list of T cell receptor beta chains from one sample in a study of long-term antiretroviral therapy in people with HIV. Generated by immunoSEQ multiplex PCR, the TCRdb table keeps only in-frame clones and is missing some. The sample includes tens of thousands of clones, approximately 94% of them seen just once. The material sequenced was unsorted PBMCs, taken 9 to 9.5 years after starting antiretroviral therapy. The receptor set was obtained from a man aged 25 to 40 with HIV. The CDR3 runs from the conserved cysteine through the conserved F or W. The order of the fields is V gene, clone size, D gene, J gene, CDR3 protein, CDR3 DNA. D genes are given only for firm matches. Some rows have no size entry. The others give once, few or many, or a class for an expanded clone.

TRBV6-1	-	-	TRBJ1-3	CASSEIPGTIYF	TGTGCCAGCAGTGAAATTCCAGGCACCATATATTTT
TRBV2	-	TRBD1	TRBJ2-6	CASSRTGPPAGANVLTF	TGTGCCAGCAGTCGGACAGGTCCCCCCGCTGGGGCCAACGTCCTGACTTTC
TRBV6-6	-	TRBD2	TRBJ2-2	CASSSPGGPSTGELFF	TGTGCCAGCAGCTCTCCGGGGGGGCCTAGCACCGGGGAGCTGTTTTTT
TRBV5-5	-	-	TRBJ2-2	CASSFAPPRAGELFF	TGTGCCAGCAGCTTTGCCCCCCCGAGGGCCGGGGAGCTGTTTTTT
TRBV2	-	-	TRBJ2-5	CASTGSGGETQYF	TGTGCCAGCACGGGCAGTGGAGGAGAGACCCAGTACTTC
TRBV5-1	once	-	TRBJ2-3	CASSLGTSGPDTQYF	TGCGCCAGCAGCTTGGGAACCAGTGGTCCAGATACGCAGTATTTT
TRBV6-6	-	TRBD1	TRBJ2-2	CASSYLTGSYPGELFF	TGTGCCAGCAGTTACTTGACAGGGTCTTACCCCGGGGAGCTGTTTTTT
TRBV23-1	-	-	TRBJ1-2	CASSQSRGAGYGYTF	TGCGCCAGCAGTCAATCACGGGGGGCAGGGTATGGCTACACCTTC
TRBV5-1	once	-	TRBJ1-5	CASSLQGYSNQPQHF	TGCGCCAGCAGCTTGCAGGGATATAGCAATCAGCCCCAGCATTTT
TRBV5-1	-	-	TRBJ1-6	CASSLYPRGRRYSPLHF	TGCGCCAGCAGCTTGTACCCTCGGGGGCGAAGATATTCACCCCTCCACTTT
TRBV2	-	-	TRBJ2-1	CASTKTTQSREQFF	TGTGCCAGCACAAAGACTACTCAGTCAAGGGAGCAGTTCTTC
TRBV30	-	-	TRBJ1-5	CAWSNGREYQPQHF	TGTGCCTGGAGCAACGGCCGGGAGTATCAGCCCCAGCATTTT
TRBV6-1	-	-	TRBJ2-3	CASSAARTDTQYF	TGTGCCAGCAGTGCCGCGAGGACCGATACGCAGTATTTT
TRBV4-2	-	-	TRBJ2-5	CASSLETRGETQYF	TGTGCCAGCAGCTTAGAGACGAGAGGAGAGACCCAGTACTTC
TRBV7-2	-	-	TRBJ2-7	CASSLRGDPWADTYEQYF	TGTGCCAGCAGCCTCCGGGGAGATCCTTGGGCAGACACCTACGAGCAGTACTTC
TRBV6-5	-	-	TRBJ1-1	CASSYSGRGAFF	TGTGCCAGCAGTTACTCGGGTAGGGGGGCTTTCTTT
TRBV2	-	TRBD1	TRBJ1-2	CASSENLGQGPYGYTF	TGTGCCAGCAGTGAAAATTTGGGACAGGGCCCCTATGGCTACACCTTC
TRBV28	-	TRBD2	TRBJ2-3	CASSQNPGLAGSTDTQYF	TGTGCCAGCAGCCAGAATCCCGGACTAGCGGGGAGCACAGATACGCAGTATTTT
TRBV19	-	-	TRBJ2-5	CASGPGEHRQETQYF	TGTGCCAGTGGACCCGGGGAGCACCGCCAAGAGACCCAGTACTTC
TRBV7-9	-	-	TRBJ1-6	CASSLTLQARYSPLHF	TGTGCCAGCAGCTTAACCTTGCAGGCGCGATATTCACCCCTCCACTTT
TRBV6-5	-	TRBD1	TRBJ1-5	CASSAGTGGNQPQHF	TGTGCCAGCAGTGCCGGGACAGGGGGCAATCAGCCCCAGCATTTT
TRBV7-9	-	TRBD1	TRBJ2-7	CAISSGTGTYEQYF	TGTGCCATTTCGTCCGGGACAGGGACCTACGAGCAGTACTTC
TRBV2	-	-	TRBJ1-2	CASRRDINYGYTF	TGTGCCAGCAGAAGGGACATTAACTATGGCTACACCTTC
TRBV4-1	-	-	TRBJ1-3	CASSQYSGSTNSGNTIYF	TGCGCCAGCAGCCAATATTCCGGGTCTACTAACTCTGGAAACACCATATATTTT
TRBV5-6	-	-	TRBJ2-2	CASSLLATPNTGELFF	TGTGCCAGCAGCTTGCTAGCGACACCGAACACCGGGGAGCTGTTTTTT
TRBV15	-	TRBD1	TRBJ2-6	CATSRGTGGANVLTF	TGTGCCACCAGCAGAGGGACAGGTGGGGCCAACGTCCTGACTTTC
TRBV25-1	-	-	TRBJ1-2	CASSEWAGNGYTF	TGTGCCAGCAGTGAATGGGCAGGCAATGGCTACACCTTC
TRBV11-2	-	-	TRBJ2-7	CASSLGTAEGYEQYF	TGTGCCAGCAGTCTTGGGACCGCTGAAGGGTACGAGCAGTACTTC
TRBV15	-	-	TRBJ1-1	CATSSGLGTEAFF	TGTGCCACCAGCAGCGGGCTGGGCACTGAAGCTTTCTTT
TRBV14	-	-	TRBJ1-1	CASSQVAGANTEAFF	TGTGCCAGCAGCCAAGTAGCAGGGGCGAACACTGAAGCTTTCTTT
TRBV25-1	-	-	TRBJ1-2	CASRGSVYGYTF	TGTGCCAGCAGGGGCTCGGTATATGGCTACACCTTC
TRBV4-1	-	-	TRBJ2-5	CASSQDWRRAETQYF	TGCGCCAGCAGCCAAGATTGGAGGAGAGCGGAGACCCAGTACTTC
TRBV9	-	-	TRBJ1-4	CASSTGQREKLFF	TGTGCCAGCAGCACCGGTCAGCGCGAAAAACTGTTTTTT
TRBV15	-	TRBD2	TRBJ2-3	CATSREAGSTDTQYF	TGTGCCACCAGCAGAGAAGCGGGGAGCACAGATACGCAGTATTTT
TRBV19	-	-	TRBJ1-1	CASSLQGYTEAFF	TGTGCCAGTAGCCTACAGGGTTATACTGAAGCTTTCTTT
TRBV9	once	-	TRBJ2-1	CASSPWLGNEQFF	TGTGCCAGCAGCCCGTGGCTGGGGAATGAGCAGTTCTTC
TRBV10-2	-	-	TRBJ1-3	CASSEGGSSGNTIYF	TGCGCCAGCAGTGAGGGCGGGAGCTCTGGAAACACCATATATTTT
TRBV25-1	once	-	TRBJ2-7	CASSVEVGMGEQYF	TGTGCCAGCAGTGTTGAGGTGGGGATGGGCGAGCAGTACTTC
TRBV11-2	-	-	TRBJ2-2	CASSLVGTGELFF	TGTGCCAGCAGCTTAGTTGGCACCGGGGAGCTGTTTTTT
TRBV6-1	-	-	TRBJ1-5	CASRWEHNQPQHF	TGTGCCAGCAGATGGGAACACAATCAGCCCCAGCATTTT
TRBV5-4	-	TRBD1	TRBJ2-7	CASSPSGTGVHEQYF	TGTGCCAGCAGCCCGTCCGGGACAGGGGTCCACGAGCAGTACTTC
TRBV2	-	-	TRBJ2-2	CATNSQANTGELFF	TGTGCCACCAACTCACAAGCGAACACCGGGGAGCTGTTTTTT